Following are 9 T cell receptor beta chains from one sample sequenced in a study of blood T cell repertoires in COVID-19. TCRdb's table, derived via immunoSEQ multiplex PCR, lists solely in-frame clones and lacks some. The sample has 250,000 to 300,000 clones, around 90% seen once. The sample taken for sequencing was PBMCs or T cells enriched from blood (not recorded which). The receptors were gathered from a middle-aged woman with acute COVID-19.

The chain carries TRBV7-9 and TRBJ2-5; possible D gene TRBD2, 5 bases. Germline V gene lookup returns CDR1 SEHNR and CDR2 FQNEAQ (reference sequence). This CDR3 contains 12 residues. V lost 4 bases and J lost 5, with 8 bases in between. The CDR3: CASSWPSETQYF. The CDR3 bases are TGTGCCAGCAGCTGGCCTAGCGAGACCCAGTACTTC. Supplemented by reference TRBV7-9 and TRBJ2-5, the full variable domain reads DTGVSQNPRHKITKRGQNVTFRCDPISEHNRLYWYRQTLGQGPEFLTYFQNEAQLEKSRLLSDRFSAERPKGSFSTLEIQRTEQGDSAMYLCASSWPSETQYFGPGTRLLVL.

J is TRBJ2-5 and V is TRBV7-9; TRBD2 is a possible D gene (6 bases). The CDR3 runs to 15 residues. Germline CDR1 reads SEHNR; CDR2 reads FQNEAQ (reference sequence). Trimming took off 5 bases at V and 9 bases at J, with 22 bases between the two ends. The CDR3 loop is CASSPRIQLGEAQYF. DNA for the CDR3: TGTGCCAGCAGCCCAAGGATCCAGCTGGGGGAGGCCCAGTACTTC.

This sequence joins TRBV2 and TRBJ2-2; 8 bases match TRBD2. V shed 4 bases and J 6 bases; nucleotides not matched to a gene: 7. The CDR3 consists of 15 residues. CDR1 SNHLY and CDR2 FYNNEI come from the germline V gene. For the CDR3, the DNA is TGTGCCAGCAGTGGACGGGGGGGTGTGTCCGGGGAGCTGTTTTTT. This encodes CASSGRGGVSGELFF. The whole variable domain, remainder taken from reference TRBV2 and TRBJ2-2, is EPEVTQTPSHQVTQMGQEVILRCVPISNHLYFYWYRQILGQKVEFLVSFYNNEISEKSEIFDDQFSVERPDGSNFTLKIRSTKLEDSAMYFCASSGRGGVSGELFFGEGSRLTVL.

The chain employs TRBV7-9 and TRBJ2-3, with 9 positions matching TRBD1. Germline V gene lookup returns CDR1 SEHNR and CDR2 FQNEAQ (reference sequence). The junction had 6 bases not matched to a gene; V was cut back by 5 bases and J by 6 bases. The CDR3 runs 14 residues. CDR3 DNA sequence: TGTGCCAGCAGCCACAGGGGGCAGCCGGATACGCAGTATTTT. This translates into CASSHRGQPDTQYF.

The rearrangement links TRBV2 to TRBJ1-2, with a possible D match to TRBD1 (5 bases). The CDR3 has 13 residues. In germline, CDR1 is SNHLY, CDR2 FYNNEI. Trimming removed 6 bases from V and 4 bases from J, with 12 bases in between. CDR3 sequence reads: CASRDNPSYGYTF. CDR3 in DNA: TGTGCCAGCAGGGACAATCCGAGCTATGGCTACACCTTC.

This clone was detected ten times or more. CDR3 sequence: CASSLGTGGGELFF. The DNA of the CDR3 is TGTGCCAGCAGCTTAGGGACAGGGGGCGGGGAGCTGTTTTTT. This chain connects TRBV11-1 to TRBJ2-2; TRBD1 matches 10 bases. Germline lookup yields CDR1 SGHAT and CDR2 FQDESV (reference sequence). V trimming: 1 base; J trimming: 7 bases; junction bases outside the gene matches: 0. The CDR3 is made up of 14 amino acids.

The chain employs TRBV12-5 and TRBJ2-1, with a weak D call TRBD2 (6 bases). The V end lost 6 bases, the J end lost 8 bases, and 17 bases lay between the germline ends. The CDR3 covers 14 residues. Germline CDR1 and CDR2: LGHNT and FRNRAP. The CDR3 DNA reads as TGTGCTAGTGGCGCGGGGCTTCGGGACGATGAGCAGTTCTTC. Its translation: CASGAGLRDDEQFF.

The V call is TRBV5-1, the J call TRBJ2-6; D not resolved. The CDR3 runs 15 residues. V was pared by 4 bases and J by 1 base, with 9 bases between. The germline V gene encodes CDR1 SGHRS and CDR2 YFSETQ. This CDR3 is CASSPVPSGANVLTF. CDR3 coding DNA: TGCGCCAGCAGCCCTGTTCCTTCTGGGGCCAACGTCCTGACTTTC.

V and J are TRBV6-2 or TRBV6-3 and TRBJ2-3, with TRBD2 matching over 8 bases. The CDR3 is 11 residues long. After removal of 5 bases from V and 10 bases from J, the junction contained 2 bases not matched to a gene. In germline, CDR1 is MNHEY, CDR2 SVGEGT. The CDR3 loop reads CASSNGGAQYF. The CDR3 DNA is TGTGCCAGCAGTAACGGGGGGGCGCAGTATTTT.